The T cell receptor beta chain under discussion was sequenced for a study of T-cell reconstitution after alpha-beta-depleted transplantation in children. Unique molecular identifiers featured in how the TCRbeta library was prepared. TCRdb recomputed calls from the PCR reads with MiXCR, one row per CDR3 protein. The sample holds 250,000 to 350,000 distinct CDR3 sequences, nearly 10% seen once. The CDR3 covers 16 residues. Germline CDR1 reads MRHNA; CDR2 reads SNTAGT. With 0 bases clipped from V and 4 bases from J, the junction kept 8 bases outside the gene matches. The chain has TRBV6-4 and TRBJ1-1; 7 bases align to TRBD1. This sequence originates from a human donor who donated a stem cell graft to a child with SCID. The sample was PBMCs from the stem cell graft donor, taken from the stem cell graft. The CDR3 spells CASSDSHRGRGTEAFF. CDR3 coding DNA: TGTGCCAGCAGTGACTCGCACAGGGGACGGGGCACTGAAGCTTTCTTT.